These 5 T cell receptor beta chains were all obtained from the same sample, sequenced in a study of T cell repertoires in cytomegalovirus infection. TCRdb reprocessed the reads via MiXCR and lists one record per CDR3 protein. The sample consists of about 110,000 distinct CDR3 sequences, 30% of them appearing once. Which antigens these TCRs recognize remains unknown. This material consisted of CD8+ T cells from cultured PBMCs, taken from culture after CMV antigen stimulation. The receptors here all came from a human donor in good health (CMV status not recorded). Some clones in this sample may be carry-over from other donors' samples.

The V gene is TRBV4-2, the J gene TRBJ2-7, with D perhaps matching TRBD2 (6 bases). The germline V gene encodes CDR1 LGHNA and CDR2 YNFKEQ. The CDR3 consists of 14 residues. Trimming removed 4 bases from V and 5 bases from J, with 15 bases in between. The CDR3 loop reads CASSPQTSTHEQYF. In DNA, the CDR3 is TGTGCCAGCAGCCCACAGACTAGTACCCACGAGCAGTACTTC.

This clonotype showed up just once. The DNA for the CDR3 is TGTGCCAGCAGAGCCTGGGGCGGGGATATATACGAGCAGTACTTC. Translated: CASRAWGGDIYEQYF. V and J are TRBV27 and TRBJ2-7, with a weak D call TRBD2 (6 bases). The CDR3 totals 15 residues. Germline CDR1 is MNHEY and CDR2 is SMNVEV (reference sequence). The V gene lost 6 bases and the J gene lost 4 bases, with 19 bases spanning the gap.

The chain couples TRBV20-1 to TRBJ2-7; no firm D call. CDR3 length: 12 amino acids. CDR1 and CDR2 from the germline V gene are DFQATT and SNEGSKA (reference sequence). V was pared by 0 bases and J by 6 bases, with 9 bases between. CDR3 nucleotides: TGCAGTGCTAGAGATTTGGCGGTCGAGCAGTACTTC. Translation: CSARDLAVEQYF.

The CDR3 DNA is TGTGCCAGCAGTACCCCGGGACTAGCGCTCCCCTACGAGCAGTACTTC. This gives the protein CASSTPGLALPYEQYF. The chain combines TRBV6-2 or TRBV6-3 with TRBJ2-7; 10 nucleotides match TRBD2. The junction had 9 bases not matched to a gene; V was cut back by 5 bases and J by 2 bases. The CDR3 runs 16 residues. The germline V gene encodes CDR1 MNHEY and CDR2 SVGEGT.

In nucleotides, the CDR3 is TGTGCCAGCAGTTCCCTACTATACACAGATACGCAGTATTTT. It yields the protein CASSSLLYTDTQYF. The rearrangement uses TRBV27 and TRBJ2-3; D is unclear. The V gene lost 4 bases and the J gene lost 2 bases, with 10 bases spanning the gap. Germline loops: CDR1 MNHEY, CDR2 SMNVEV (reference sequence). The CDR3 has 14 residues.